The 23 T cell receptor beta chains in this list originate from one sample, sequenced in a study of blood T cell repertoires in COVID-19. Sequenced by immunoSEQ multiplex PCR; TCRdb stores in-frame clones only, minus some. This table holds about 51,000 clones, 75% to 90% found once. Sequencing was carried out using peripheral blood. The receptor set was obtained from a man in his 60s with acute or convalescent COVID-19.

The chain employs TRBV7-2 and TRBJ2-7; maybe TRBD1 (6 bases). The CDR3 is 13 residues long. In germline, CDR1 is SGHTA, CDR2 FQGNSA. Trimming took off 1 base at V and 6 bases at J, with 10 bases between the two ends. CDR3 region: CASSLVVRGEQYF. The CDR3 DNA reads TGTGCCAGCAGCTTAGTTGTCAGGGGCGAGCAGTACTTC.

V usage is TRBV9 and J usage is TRBJ1-2; maybe TRBD1 (5 bases). CDR3 length equals 15 residues. V gave up 0 bases and J gave up 4 bases, with 13 bases separating them. Germline CDR1 is SGDLS and CDR2 is YYNGEE. CDR3 sequence reads: CASSVASVGGYGYTF. For the CDR3, the DNA is TGTGCCAGCAGCGTAGCCTCGGTGGGGGGCTATGGCTACACCTTC.

The chain is built from TRBV5-1 and TRBJ1-6; unclear D gene. CDR1 and CDR2 (germline): SGHRS, YFSETQ. The CDR3 runs to 15 residues. Trimming removed 4 bases from V and 7 bases from J, with 15 bases in between. CDR3 in amino acids: CASSRWSPENSPLHF. CDR3 sequence (DNA): TGCGCCAGCAGCAGATGGAGTCCAGAGAATTCACCCCTCCACTTT.

This clone has a single count. This chain uses TRBV4-3 with TRBJ2-1; 9 bases fit TRBD2. The V segment lost 0 bases and the J segment 1 base; nucleotides outside the gene matches: 13. This CDR3 spans 20 amino acids. Germline CDR1 is LGHNA and CDR2 is YSLEER. The chain's CDR3 is CASSQDETSGLSVSYNEQFF. The CDR3 coding sequence is TGCGCCAGCAGCCAAGATGAGACTAGCGGATTATCCGTATCCTACAATGAGCAGTTCTTC.

The chain joins TRBV6-5 to TRBJ2-2, with TRBD1 matching over 8 bases. The V and J ends lost 8 bases and 1 base, in that order; junction bases with no gene match: 6. This CDR3 comprises 15 residues. Germline lookup yields CDR1 MNHEY and CDR2 SVGAGI. CDR3 sequence (DNA): TGTGCCAGCGGAACCGGGACAGGGAACACCGGGGAGCTGTTTTTT. It is translated as CASGTGTGNTGELFF.

This clone showed up just a few times. The chain uses TRBV7-9 and TRBJ1-4; no firm D call. Trimming stripped 1 base from V and 6 bases from J, with 15 bases between. The CDR3 is 16 residues long. CDR1 SEHNR and CDR2 FQNEAQ come from the germline V gene (reference sequence). CDR3 sequence reads: CASSLGSGLRDEKLFF. For the CDR3, the DNA is TGTGCCAGCAGCTTAGGGTCCGGGCTGAGGGATGAAAAACTGTTTTTT.

The rearrangement uses TRBV27 and TRBJ2-7; TRBD1 aligns across 7 bases. This CDR3 spans 15 amino acids. From germline, CDR1 is MNHEY and CDR2 SMNVEV (reference sequence). With 4 bases clipped from V and 3 bases from J, the junction kept 9 bases outside the gene matches. The CDR3 sequence is CASSSTGASYYEQYF. The CDR3 coding sequence is TGTGCCAGCAGTTCCACAGGGGCCAGTTACTACGAGCAGTACTTC.

This chain connects TRBV19 to TRBJ1-1; 8 bases map to TRBD1. Germline trimming cut 4 bases from V and 0 bases from J; bases unmatched to any gene: 7. The CDR3 contains 16 residues. Germline V lookup: CDR1 LNHDA, CDR2 SQIVND (reference sequence). The CDR3 DNA reads TGTGCCAGTAGTAACCAGGGGGCGCGGGTGAACACTGAAGCTTTCTTT. Its translation: CASSNQGARVNTEAFF.

The chain has TRBV10-1 and TRBJ1-2, with 9 bases aligning to TRBD1. Germline lookup yields CDR1 WNHNN and CDR2 SYGVQD (reference sequence). V shed 6 bases and J 8 bases; nucleotides not matched to a gene: 10. This CDR3 contains 14 residues. DNA of the CDR3: TGCGCCAGCAGGGACAGGGGAGAGTTCGGCGGCTACACCTTC. It encodes CASRDRGEFGGYTF.

The chain recombines TRBV11-3 with TRBJ2-7; 7 bases line up with TRBD2. Germline V lookup: CDR1 SGHNT, CDR2 YENEEA. This CDR3 region has 18 residues. V lost 4 bases, J lost 0 bases, and 15 bases stayed unmatched. The CDR3 is CASSSPGRGTQSSYEQYF. The CDR3 region has the DNA TGTGCCAGCAGCTCCCCCGGGCGGGGGACCCAGAGCTCCTACGAGCAGTACTTC.

This clone has only a few counts. The chain couples TRBV12-3 or TRBV12-4 to TRBJ2-7; D is uncertain. V lost 3 bases and J lost 4, with 7 bases in between. The CDR3 spans 12 residues. CDR3 amino acids: CASSLTGYEQYF. In DNA form, the CDR3 reads TGTGCCAGCAGTTTGACGGGTTACGAGCAGTACTTC.

The chain combines TRBV5-4 with TRBJ1-2, with D possibly TRBD1 on 5 matching bases. V was pared by 4 bases and J by 4 bases, with 17 bases between. The CDR3 loop spans 15 amino acids. Germline-derived CDR1 and CDR2 are SGHNT and YYREEE (reference sequence). CDR3 nucleotide sequence: TGTGCCAGCAGCCCCACAGGAATCGGTATCTATGGCTACACCTTC. Protein sequence: CASSPTGIGIYGYTF. Drawing the rest from reference TRBV5-4 and TRBJ1-2, the complete variable domain is ETGVTQSPTHLIKTRGQQVTLRCSSQSGHNTVSWYQQALGQGPQFIFQYYREEENGRGNFPPRFSGLQFPNYSSELNVNALELDDSALYLCASSPTGIGIYGYTFGSGTRLTVV.

This sequence joins TRBV24-1 and TRBJ2-1; 12 bases line up with TRBD2. Germline CDR1 KGHDR, CDR2 SFDVKD. This CDR3 has 16 amino acids. Trimming removed 3 bases from V and 4 bases from J; junction bases left unmatched: 3. CDR3 nucleotide sequence: TGTGCCACCAGTGATCGGACTAGCGGGGCTTACAATGAGCAGTTCTTC. Translation gives CATSDRTSGAYNEQFF.

The rearrangement joins TRBV7-2 to TRBJ2-1; D may be TRBD2 (5 bases). Germline V gives CDR1 SGHTA, CDR2 FQGNSA. The CDR3 length is 17 residues. Trimming took 5 bases from V and 5 from J, leaving 22 bases between them. This CDR3 reads CASSALDYDRLNNEQFF. The CDR3 DNA reads TGTGCCAGCAGCGCGCTAGACTACGACCGTTTGAACAATGAGCAGTTCTTC.

V usage is TRBV5-8 and J usage is TRBJ2-3; D possibly corresponds to TRBD1 (6 bases). V was pared by 2 bases and J by 2 bases, with 9 bases between. The germline V gene encodes CDR1 SGHTS and CDR2 YDEGEE. The CDR3 consists of 14 residues. The CDR3 is CASSFWTVTDTQYF. The CDR3 bases are TGTGCCAGCAGCTTTTGGACAGTCACAGATACGCAGTATTTT.

The DNA for the CDR3 is TGTGCCAGCAGCTTAGAGGTGACAGTGGAAAACACCATATATTTT. Protein sequence: CASSLEVTVENTIYF. The chain recombines TRBV11-2 with TRBJ1-3; a weak D match, TRBD1 (5 bases). This CDR3 comprises 15 residues. The ends were cut back, 0 bases at V and 6 bases at J, with 12 bases in the middle. Germline CDR1 reads SGHAT; CDR2 reads FQNNGV.

Here the CDR3 reads CASSEGDRPPDEAFF. The DNA of the CDR3 is TGCGCCAGCAGTGAGGGGGACAGGCCACCGGACGAAGCTTTCTTT. V and J are TRBV10-1 and TRBJ1-1; 8 bases are shared with TRBD1. CDR1 is WNHNN and CDR2 is SYGVQD in the germline V gene (reference sequence). This CDR3 spans 15 amino acids. J lost 8 bases, V lost 2 bases, and 10 bases had no gene match.

This chain joins TRBV27 and TRBJ2-1; no clear D gene. CDR1 is MNHEY and CDR2 is SMNVEV in the germline V gene (reference sequence). This CDR3 is 14 amino acids long. V was pared by 1 base and J by 2 bases, with 6 bases between. This CDR3 is CASSLLSPYNEQFF. The CDR3 DNA follows: TGTGCCAGCAGTTTATTGAGTCCCTACAATGAGCAGTTCTTC.

This chain joins TRBV7-2 and TRBJ1-6; D remains ambiguous. Per the germline V gene, CDR1 is SGHTA and CDR2 is FQGNSA. The CDR3 runs 14 residues. Trimming removed 2 bases from V and 4 bases from J, with 6 bases in between. The CDR3 DNA reads as TGTGCCAGCAGCTTACCAGTATATAATTCACCCCTCCACTTT. Residues: CASSLPVYNSPLHF.

The V call is TRBV7-8, the J call TRBJ2-3; D not certain. The CDR3 is made up of 12 amino acids. From germline, CDR1 is SGHVS and CDR2 FQNEAQ. Deletions cut 5 bases from V and 4 bases from J, with 7 bases between. The CDR3 DNA is TGTGCCAGCAGCCCCCCCGCAGATACGCAGTATTTT. Its protein is CASSPPADTQYF.

The chain is built from TRBV18 and TRBJ1-1; D perhaps matches TRBD1 (6 bases). Germline values: CDR1 KGHSH, CDR2 LQKENI. CDR3 length: 16 amino acids. Trimming pared 3 bases from V and 1 base from J, leaving 15 bases between. CDR3 sequence (DNA): TGTGCCAGCTCACCGACGGACAGTCTCACGAACACTGAAGCTTTCTTT. Amino acid sequence: CASSPTDSLTNTEAFF.

J is TRBJ2-1 and V is TRBV7-3, with D possibly matching TRBD2 (6 bases). The germline V gene has CDR1 SGHTA and CDR2 FQGTGA. CDR3 size: 17 residues. V lost 5 bases, J lost 4 bases, and 21 bases lay in between. The CDR3 region is CASSAAPAGRGYNEQFF. CDR3 in DNA: TGTGCCAGCAGCGCGGCTCCGGCGGGACGGGGGTACAATGAGCAGTTCTTC.

The genes are TRBV7-2 and TRBJ1-5, with D perhaps TRBD1 (5 bases). CDR3 size: 15 residues. Trimming cost V 5 bases and J 4 bases, with 15 bases left between them. Per the germline V gene, CDR1 is SGHTA and CDR2 is FQGNSA. DNA of the CDR3: TGTGCCAGCAGCCCGGGGACTGGGGAGAATCAGCCCCAGCATTTT. Translated, it gives CASSPGTGENQPQHF.